This T cell receptor beta chain was profiled in a study of shared clonotypes between healthy human individuals. Study-wide background: For every donor, three CD4 naive, three CD4 memory, two CD8 naive and one CD8 memory plates were used.

Donation came from healthy HIV-negative adults that had no recent acute infections or vaccinations. Naive CD4+ cells were CD45RA-selected; the remaining cells were memory. General study results and limits: Blood alone was sampled, and tissue repertoires likely differ.

Worth noting for this clone: As yet, its antigen is unknown.

Using immunoSEQ multiplex PCR, the repertoire was profiled, and TCRdb retains in-frame clones only, with some absent. The table has about 2 million clones, roughly 94% seen once. The sequenced sample was naive CD4+ T cells sorted from blood. Subset described: CD45RA+ positively selected. The receptor was derived from a man aged 18 to 35 in good health.

CDR3 in DNA: TGTGCCAGCAGTTTCGTCCAAGGCTTTGGCTACACCTTC. Translating it yields CASSFVQGFGYTF. The rearrangement joins TRBV27 to TRBJ1-2; D not certain. The germline gives CDR1 MNHEY, CDR2 SMNVEV (reference sequence). The CDR3 sequence is 13 residues long. The V gene lost 3 bases and the J gene lost 7 bases, with 12 bases spanning the gap.